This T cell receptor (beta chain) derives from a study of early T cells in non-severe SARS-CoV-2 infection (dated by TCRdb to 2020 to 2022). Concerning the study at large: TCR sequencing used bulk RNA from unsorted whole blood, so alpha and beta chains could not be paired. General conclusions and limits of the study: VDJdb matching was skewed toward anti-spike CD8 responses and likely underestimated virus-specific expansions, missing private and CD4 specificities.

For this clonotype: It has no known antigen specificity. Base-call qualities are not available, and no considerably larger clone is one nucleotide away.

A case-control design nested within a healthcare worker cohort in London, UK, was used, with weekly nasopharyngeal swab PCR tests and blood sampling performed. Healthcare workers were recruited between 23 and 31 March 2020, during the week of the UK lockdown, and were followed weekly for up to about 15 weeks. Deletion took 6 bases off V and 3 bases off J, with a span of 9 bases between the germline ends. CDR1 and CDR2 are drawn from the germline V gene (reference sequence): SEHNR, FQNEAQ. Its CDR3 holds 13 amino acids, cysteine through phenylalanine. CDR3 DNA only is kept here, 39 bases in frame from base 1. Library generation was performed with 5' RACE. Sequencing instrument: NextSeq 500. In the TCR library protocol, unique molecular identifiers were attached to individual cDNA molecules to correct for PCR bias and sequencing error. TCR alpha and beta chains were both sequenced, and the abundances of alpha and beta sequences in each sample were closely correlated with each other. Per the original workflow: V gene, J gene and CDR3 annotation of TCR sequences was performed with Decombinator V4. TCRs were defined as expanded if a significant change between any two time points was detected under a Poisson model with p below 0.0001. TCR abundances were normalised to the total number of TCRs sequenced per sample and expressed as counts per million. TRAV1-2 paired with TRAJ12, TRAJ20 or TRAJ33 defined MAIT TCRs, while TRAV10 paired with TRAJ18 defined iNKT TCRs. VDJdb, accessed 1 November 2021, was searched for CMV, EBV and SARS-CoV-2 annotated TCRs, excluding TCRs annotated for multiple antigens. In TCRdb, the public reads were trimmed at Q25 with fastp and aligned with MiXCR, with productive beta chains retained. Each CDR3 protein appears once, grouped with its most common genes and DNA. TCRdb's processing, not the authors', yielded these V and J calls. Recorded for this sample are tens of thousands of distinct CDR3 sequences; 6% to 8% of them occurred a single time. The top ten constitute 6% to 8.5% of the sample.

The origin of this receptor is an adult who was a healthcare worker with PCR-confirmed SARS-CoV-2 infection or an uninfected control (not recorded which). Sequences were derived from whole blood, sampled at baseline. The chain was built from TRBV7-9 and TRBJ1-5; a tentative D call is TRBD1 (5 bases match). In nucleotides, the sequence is TGTGCCAGCAGTCAGGGAAACAATCAGCCCCAGCATTTT. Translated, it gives CASSQGNNQPQHF.